This T cell receptor (beta chain) was retrieved from a study of blood T cell repertoires in COVID-19. This clone appeared a single time. Participants were aged 18 to 89 years from around 25 US areas. Two negative PCRs, clearance, or symptom resolution characterized the recovered Cohort 3 donors. Authors' processing steps: Reference gene primer amplification yielded estimated nucleated cell counts. Using immunoSEQ multiplex PCR, the repertoire was profiled, and TCRdb retains in-frame clones only, with some absent. Clonal size and the V and J genes are those of that table, whereas D and trimming came from the DNA. The sample comprises about 100,000 clones, just over 85% of which are singletons, and approximately 2.5% rests with the top ten. Sequencing used PBMCs or T cells enriched from blood (not recorded which). This clonotype was sampled from a woman aged 45-65 years who had recovered from COVID-19.

The CDR3 DNA reads as TGTGCCACCGAGGGGACAGGGCTCTACAATGAGCAGTTCTTC. The encoded protein is CATEGTGLYNEQFF. V gene TRBV6-5 combines with J gene TRBJ2-1; 9 bases agree with TRBD1. J lost 3 bases, V lost 10 bases, and 7 bases had no gene match. CDR3 length equals 14 residues. Germline V gene data show CDR1 as MNHEY and CDR2 as SVGAGI.